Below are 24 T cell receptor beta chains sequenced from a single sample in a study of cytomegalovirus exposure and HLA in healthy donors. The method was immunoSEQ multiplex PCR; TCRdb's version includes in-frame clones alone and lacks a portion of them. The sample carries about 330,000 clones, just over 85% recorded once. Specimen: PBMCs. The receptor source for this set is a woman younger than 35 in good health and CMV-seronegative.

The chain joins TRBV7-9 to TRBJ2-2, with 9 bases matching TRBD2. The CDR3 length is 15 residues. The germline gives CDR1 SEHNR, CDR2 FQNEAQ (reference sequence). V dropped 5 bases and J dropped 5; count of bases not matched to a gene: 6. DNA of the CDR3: TGTGCCAGCAGCCGTCGGACTAGCGCTACCGGGGAGCTGTTTTTT. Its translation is CASSRRTSATGELFF.

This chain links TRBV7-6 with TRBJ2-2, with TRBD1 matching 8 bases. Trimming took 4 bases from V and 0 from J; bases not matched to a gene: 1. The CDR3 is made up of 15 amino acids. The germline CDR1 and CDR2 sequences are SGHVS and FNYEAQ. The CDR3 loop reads CASSSQGANTGELFF. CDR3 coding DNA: TGTGCCAGCAGCTCACAGGGGGCGAACACCGGGGAGCTGTTTTTT.

CDR3 DNA: TGTGCCAGCAGCTTAGAGCAGGGTGCCTACGAGCAGTACTTC. As protein: CASSLEQGAYEQYF. The chain links TRBV11-2 to TRBJ2-7; possible D gene TRBD1, 5 bases. The CDR3 has 14 amino acids. The V end lost 0 bases, the J end lost 2 bases, and 8 bases lay between the germline ends. The germline V gene encodes CDR1 SGHAT and CDR2 FQNNGV.

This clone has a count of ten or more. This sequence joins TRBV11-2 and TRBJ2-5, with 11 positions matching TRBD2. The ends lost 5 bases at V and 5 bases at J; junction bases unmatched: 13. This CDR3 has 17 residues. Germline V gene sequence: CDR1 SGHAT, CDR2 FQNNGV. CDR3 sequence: CASSPTYSGRARETQYF. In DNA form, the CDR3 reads TGTGCCAGCAGCCCAACATATAGCGGGAGGGCCCGTGAGACCCAGTACTTC.

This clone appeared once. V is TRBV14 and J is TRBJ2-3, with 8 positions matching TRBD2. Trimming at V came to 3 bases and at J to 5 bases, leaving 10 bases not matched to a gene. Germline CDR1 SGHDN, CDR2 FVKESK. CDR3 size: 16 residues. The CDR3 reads CASSQYGAGGLDTQYF. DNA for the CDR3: TGTGCCAGCAGCCAGTACGGTGCGGGAGGACTAGATACGCAGTATTTT.

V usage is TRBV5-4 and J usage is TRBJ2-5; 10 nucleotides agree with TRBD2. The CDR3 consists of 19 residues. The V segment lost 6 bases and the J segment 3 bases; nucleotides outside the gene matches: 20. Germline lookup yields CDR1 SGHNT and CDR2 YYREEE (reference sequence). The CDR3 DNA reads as TGTGCCAGCAACAGGGGTGGCGGGGTGAGCGGGAGGGCCGAAGAGACCCAGTACTTC. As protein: CASNRGGGVSGRAEETQYF.

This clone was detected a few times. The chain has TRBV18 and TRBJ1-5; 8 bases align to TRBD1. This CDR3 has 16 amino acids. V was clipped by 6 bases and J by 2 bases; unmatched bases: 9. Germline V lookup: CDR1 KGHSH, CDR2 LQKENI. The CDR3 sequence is CASSAGSTGGNQPQHF. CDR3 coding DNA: TGTGCCAGCTCCGCAGGTTCGACAGGGGGCAATCAGCCCCAGCATTTT.

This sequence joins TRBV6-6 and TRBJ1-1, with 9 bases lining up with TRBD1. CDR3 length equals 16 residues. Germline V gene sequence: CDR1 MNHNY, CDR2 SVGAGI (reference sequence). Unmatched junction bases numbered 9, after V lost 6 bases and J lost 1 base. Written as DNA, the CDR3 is TGTGCCAGCAGGACGCCGACAGGGGGGAAGAACACTGAAGCTTTCTTT. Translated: CASRTPTGGKNTEAFF.

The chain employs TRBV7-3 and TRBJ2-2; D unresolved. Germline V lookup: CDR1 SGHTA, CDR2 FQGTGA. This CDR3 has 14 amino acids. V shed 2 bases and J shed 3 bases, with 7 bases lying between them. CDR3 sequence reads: CASSLGRDTGELFF. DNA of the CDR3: TGTGCCAGCAGCTTAGGTCGGGACACCGGGGAGCTGTTTTTT.

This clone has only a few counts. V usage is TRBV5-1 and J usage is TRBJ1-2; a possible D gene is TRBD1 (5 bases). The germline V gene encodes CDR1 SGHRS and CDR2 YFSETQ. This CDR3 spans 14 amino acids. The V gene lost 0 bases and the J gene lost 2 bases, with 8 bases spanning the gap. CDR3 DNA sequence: TGCGCCAGCAGCTTGGCACAGGCGAACTATGGCTACACCTTC. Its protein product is CASSLAQANYGYTF.

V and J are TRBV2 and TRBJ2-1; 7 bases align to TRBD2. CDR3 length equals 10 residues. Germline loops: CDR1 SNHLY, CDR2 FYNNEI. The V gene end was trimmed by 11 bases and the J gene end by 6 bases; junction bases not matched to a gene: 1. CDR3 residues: CAGGGNEQFF. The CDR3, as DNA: TGTGCCGGGGGGGGCAATGAGCAGTTCTTC.

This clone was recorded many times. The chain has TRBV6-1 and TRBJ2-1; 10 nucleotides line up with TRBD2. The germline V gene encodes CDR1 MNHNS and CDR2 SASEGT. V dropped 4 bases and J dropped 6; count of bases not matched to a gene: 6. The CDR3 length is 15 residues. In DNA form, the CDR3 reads TGTGCCAGCAGTGGCCTAGCGGGAGAAGGCAATGAGCAGTTCTTC. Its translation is CASSGLAGEGNEQFF.

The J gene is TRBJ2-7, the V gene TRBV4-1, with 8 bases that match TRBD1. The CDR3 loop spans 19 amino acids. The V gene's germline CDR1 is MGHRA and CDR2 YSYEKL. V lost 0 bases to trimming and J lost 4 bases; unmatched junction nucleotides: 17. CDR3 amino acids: CASSQDQSTPAGGRYEQYF. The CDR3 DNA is TGCGCCAGCAGCCAAGATCAGTCAACCCCCGCAGGGGGCAGGTACGAGCAGTACTTC.

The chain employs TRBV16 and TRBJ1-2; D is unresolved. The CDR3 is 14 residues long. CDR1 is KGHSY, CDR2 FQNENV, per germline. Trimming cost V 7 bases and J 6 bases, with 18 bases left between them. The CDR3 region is CASTSPGASDGYTF. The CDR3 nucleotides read TGTGCCAGCACCTCGCCCGGTGCCTCTGATGGCTACACCTTC.

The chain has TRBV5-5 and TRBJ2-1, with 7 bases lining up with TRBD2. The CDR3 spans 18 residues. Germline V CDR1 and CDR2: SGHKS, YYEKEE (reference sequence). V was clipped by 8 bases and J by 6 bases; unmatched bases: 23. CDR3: CASLRPSGSGDNPNEQFF. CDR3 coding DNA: TGTGCCAGTCTGCGTCCTAGCGGTTCCGGAGATAACCCCAATGAGCAGTTCTTC.

CDR3 DNA sequence: TGTGCCAGCAGTTACTCGGCCACCGTCTATGGCTACACCTTC. Amino acid sequence: CASSYSATVYGYTF. The chain joins TRBV6-5 to TRBJ1-2; D ambiguous. Germline loops: CDR1 MNHEY, CDR2 SVGAGI. The CDR3 extends over 14 amino acids. Between the trimmed V and J ends, which lost 0 bases and 4 bases, there was a span of 9 bases.

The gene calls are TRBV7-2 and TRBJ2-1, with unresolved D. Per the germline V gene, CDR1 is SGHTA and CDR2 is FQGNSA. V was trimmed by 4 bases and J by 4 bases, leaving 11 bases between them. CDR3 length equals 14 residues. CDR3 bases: TGTGCCAGCAGCTCCGACTCGGGTTACAATGAGCAGTTCTTC. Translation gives CASSSDSGYNEQFF.

The CDR3 loop reads CASSSGPWGQGAPGANEKLFF. Written as DNA, the CDR3 is TGCGCCAGCAGCTCAGGCCCGTGGGGACAGGGCGCCCCAGGGGCTAATGAAAAACTGTTTTTT. The chain is built from TRBV5-1 and TRBJ1-4; TRBD1 matches at 9 bases. The germline V gene has CDR1 SGHRS and CDR2 YFSETQ. CDR3 length: 21 amino acids. J was trimmed by 3 bases and V by 3 bases; bases with no gene match: 21.

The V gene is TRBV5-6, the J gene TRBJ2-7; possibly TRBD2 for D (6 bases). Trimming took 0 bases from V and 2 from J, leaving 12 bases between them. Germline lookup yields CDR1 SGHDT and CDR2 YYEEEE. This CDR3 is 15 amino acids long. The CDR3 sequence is CASSLVFRGTYEQYF. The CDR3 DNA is TGTGCCAGCAGCTTGGTTTTTCGGGGGACCTACGAGCAGTACTTC.

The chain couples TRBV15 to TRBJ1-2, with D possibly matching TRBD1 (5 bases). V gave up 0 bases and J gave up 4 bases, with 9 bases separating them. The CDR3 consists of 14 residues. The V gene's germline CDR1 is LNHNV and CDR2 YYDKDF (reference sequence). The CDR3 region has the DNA TGTGCCACCAGCAGAGAGCGGGGGGGCTATGGCTACACCTTC. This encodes CATSRERGGYGYTF. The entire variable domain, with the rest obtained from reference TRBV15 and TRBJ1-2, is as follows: DAMVIQNPRYQVTQFGKPVTLSCSQTLNHNVMYWYQQKSSQAPKLLFHYYDKDFNNEADTPDNFQSRRPNTSFCFLDIRSPGLGDTAMYLCATSRERGGYGYTFGSGTRLTVV.

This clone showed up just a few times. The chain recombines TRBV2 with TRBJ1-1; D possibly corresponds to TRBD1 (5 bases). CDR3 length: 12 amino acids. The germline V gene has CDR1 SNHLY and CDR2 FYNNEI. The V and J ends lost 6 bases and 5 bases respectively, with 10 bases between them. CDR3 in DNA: TGTGCCAGCAGCCGGGGGGGGACTGAAGCTTTCTTT. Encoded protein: CASSRGGTEAFF.

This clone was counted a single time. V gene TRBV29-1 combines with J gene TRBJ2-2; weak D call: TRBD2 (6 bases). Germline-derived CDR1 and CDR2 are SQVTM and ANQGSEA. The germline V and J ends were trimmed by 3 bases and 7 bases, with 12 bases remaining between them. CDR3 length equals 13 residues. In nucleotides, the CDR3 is TGCAGCGTTGAGCAGGACGGGGGCGGGGAGCTGTTTTTT. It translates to CSVEQDGGGELFF.

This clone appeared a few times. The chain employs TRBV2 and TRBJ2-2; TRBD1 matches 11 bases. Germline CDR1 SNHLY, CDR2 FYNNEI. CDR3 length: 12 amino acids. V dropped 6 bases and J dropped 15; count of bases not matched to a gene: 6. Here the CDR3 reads CASSRDRGKMFF. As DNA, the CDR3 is TGTGCCAGCAGCAGGGACAGGGGGAAGATGTTTTTT.

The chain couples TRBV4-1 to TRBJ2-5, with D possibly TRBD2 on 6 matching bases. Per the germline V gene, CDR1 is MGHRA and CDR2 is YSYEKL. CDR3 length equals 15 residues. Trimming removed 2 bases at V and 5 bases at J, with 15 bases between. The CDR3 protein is CASSQLRRAGETQYF. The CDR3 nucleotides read TGCGCCAGCAGCCAACTAAGGCGGGCGGGGGAGACCCAGTACTTC.